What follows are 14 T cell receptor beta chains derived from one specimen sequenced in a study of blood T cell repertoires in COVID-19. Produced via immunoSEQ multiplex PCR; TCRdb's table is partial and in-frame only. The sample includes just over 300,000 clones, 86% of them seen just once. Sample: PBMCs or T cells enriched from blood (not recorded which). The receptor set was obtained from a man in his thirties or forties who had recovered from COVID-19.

CDR3 nucleotide sequence: TGTGCCAGTTCAATGGCCGGGACAACCTACGAGCAGTACTTC. It is translated as CASSMAGTTYEQYF. J is TRBJ2-7 and V is TRBV19, with D possibly TRBD1 on 6 matching bases. Looked up from germline, CDR1 is LNHDA and CDR2 is SQIVND (reference sequence). The CDR3 runs 14 residues. V was clipped by 8 bases and J by 2 bases, with 16 bases between them. The whole variable domain, filled in from reference TRBV19 and TRBJ2-7, reads DGGITQSPKYLFRKEGQNVTLSCEQNLNHDAMYWYRQDPGQGLRLIYYSQIVNDFQKGDIAEGYSVSREKKESFPLTVTSAQKNPTAFYLCASSMAGTTYEQYFGPGTRLTVT.

CDR3 sequence: CASSLGSGVMNTEAFF. CDR3 DNA: TGCGCCAGCAGCTTGGGGTCCGGGGTCATGAACACTGAAGCTTTCTTT. This sequence joins TRBV5-1 and TRBJ1-1; D not resolved. V was pared by 0 bases and J by 0 bases, with 12 bases between. Germline CDR1 is SGHRS and CDR2 is YFSETQ. The CDR3 runs 16 residues.

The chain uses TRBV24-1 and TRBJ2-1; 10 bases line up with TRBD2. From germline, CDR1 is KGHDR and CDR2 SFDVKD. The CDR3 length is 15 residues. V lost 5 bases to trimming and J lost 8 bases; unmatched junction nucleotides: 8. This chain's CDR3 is CATSAPSGRIDEQFF. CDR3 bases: TGTGCCACCAGTGCCCCTAGCGGGAGAATCGATGAGCAGTTCTTC.

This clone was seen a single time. CDR3 region: CASSKSLPTATNEKLFF. CDR3 coding DNA: TGTGCCAGCAGCAAATCGCTCCCTACAGCAACTAATGAAAAACTGTTTTTT. This chain joins TRBV21-1 and TRBJ1-4; TRBD1, as called in the table, went unchecked against the DNA. TRBV21-1 is shown as a pseudogene. The CDR3 consists of 17 residues.

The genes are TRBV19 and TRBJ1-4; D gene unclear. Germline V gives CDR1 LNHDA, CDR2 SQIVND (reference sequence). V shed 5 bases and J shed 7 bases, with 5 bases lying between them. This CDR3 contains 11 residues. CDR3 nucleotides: TGTGCCAGTAGTGTTAGTGAAAAACTGTTTTTT. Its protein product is CASSVSEKLFF.

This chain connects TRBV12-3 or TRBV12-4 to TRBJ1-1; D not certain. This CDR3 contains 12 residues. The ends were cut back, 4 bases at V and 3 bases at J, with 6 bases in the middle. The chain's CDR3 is CASSSTDTEAFF. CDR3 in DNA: TGTGCCAGCAGTTCTACAGACACTGAAGCTTTCTTT.

CDR3 loop: CAISRGTGRYEQYF. CDR3 bases: TGTGCCATCAGCCGGGGGACAGGGCGCTACGAGCAGTACTTC. The chain recombines TRBV10-3 with TRBJ2-7; 9 bases are shared with TRBD1. This CDR3 spans 14 amino acids. Germline CDR1 ENHRY, CDR2 SYGVKD. Trimming at V came to 6 bases and at J to 3 bases, leaving 6 bases not matched to a gene.

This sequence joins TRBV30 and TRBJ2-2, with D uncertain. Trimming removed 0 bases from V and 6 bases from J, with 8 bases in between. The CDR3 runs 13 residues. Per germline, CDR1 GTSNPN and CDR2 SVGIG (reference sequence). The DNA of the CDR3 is TGTGCCTGGAGTGTGAGCCGGGCCGGGGAGCTGTTTTTT. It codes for CAWSVSRAGELFF.

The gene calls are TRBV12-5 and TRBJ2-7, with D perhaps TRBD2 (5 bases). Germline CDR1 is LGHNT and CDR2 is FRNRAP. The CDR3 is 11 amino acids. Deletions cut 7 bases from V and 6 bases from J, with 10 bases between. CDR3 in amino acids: CASAHEGEQYF. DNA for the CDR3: TGTGCTAGTGCCCACGAGGGCGAGCAGTACTTC.

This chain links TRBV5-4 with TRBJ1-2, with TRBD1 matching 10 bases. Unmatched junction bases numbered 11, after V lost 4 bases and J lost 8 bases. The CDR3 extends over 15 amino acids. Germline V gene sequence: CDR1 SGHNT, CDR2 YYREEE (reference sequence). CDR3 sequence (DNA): TGTGCCAGCAGCCCAGGACAGGGGGTGACTTGGGGCTACACCTTC. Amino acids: CASSPGQGVTWGYTF.

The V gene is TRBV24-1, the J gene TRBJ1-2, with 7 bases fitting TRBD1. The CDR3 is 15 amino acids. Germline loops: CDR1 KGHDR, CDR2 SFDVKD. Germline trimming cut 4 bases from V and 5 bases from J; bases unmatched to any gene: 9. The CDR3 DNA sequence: TGTGCCACCAGTGACCCTGCCGGGACAGATTATGGCTACACCTTC. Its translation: CATSDPAGTDYGYTF.

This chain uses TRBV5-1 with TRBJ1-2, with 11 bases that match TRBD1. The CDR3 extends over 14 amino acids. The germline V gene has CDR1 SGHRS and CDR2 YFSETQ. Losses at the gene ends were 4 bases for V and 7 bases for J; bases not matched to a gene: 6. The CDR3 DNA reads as TGCGCCAGCAGCCCGGAGGGACAGGGGGGTGGCTACACCTTC. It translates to CASSPEGQGGGYTF.

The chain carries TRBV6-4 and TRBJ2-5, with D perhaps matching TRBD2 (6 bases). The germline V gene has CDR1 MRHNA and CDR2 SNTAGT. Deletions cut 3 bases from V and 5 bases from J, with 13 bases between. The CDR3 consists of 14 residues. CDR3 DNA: TGTGCCAGCAGTGAGGGGGGAGAAAGCGAGACCCAGTACTTC. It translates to CASSEGGESETQYF.

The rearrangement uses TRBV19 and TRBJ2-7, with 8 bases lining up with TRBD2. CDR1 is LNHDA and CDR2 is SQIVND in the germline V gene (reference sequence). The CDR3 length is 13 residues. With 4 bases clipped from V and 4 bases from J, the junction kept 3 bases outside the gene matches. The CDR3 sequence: CASSTSGSYEQYF. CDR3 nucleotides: TGTGCCAGTAGTACGAGCGGGAGTTACGAGCAGTACTTC.